The rows below give T cell receptor beta chains drawn from one sample of a study of shared clonotypes between healthy human individuals. Produced via immunoSEQ multiplex PCR; TCRdb's table is partial and in-frame only. Seen here are 2 million to 2.5 million clones, just under 95% observed once, and the top ten hold 0.37%. Sequences were obtained from naive CD4+ T cells from PBMCs. Receptor source: a man between 18 and 29 years old in good health. Some clones in this sample may be carry-over from other donors' samples. Both conserved end residues are part of each CDR3. The order of the fields is J gene, V gene, clone size, D gene, CDR3 protein, CDR3 DNA. D genes are given only for firm matches. Clone size appears in some rows only: once, few, many, or a class for an expanded clone.

TRBJ2-1	TRBV7-2	-	-	CASSPRGMAWSQFF	TGTGCCAGCAGCCCTAGGGGGATGGCTTGGTCTCAGTTCTTC
TRBJ2-7	TRBV5-5	-	-	CASSLPSYEQYF	TGTGCCAGCAGCTTGCCCTCCTACGAGCAGTACTTC
TRBJ2-3	TRBV5-5	-	TRBD1	CASSYRTGSLRGSDTQYF	TGTGCCAGCAGCTATCGGACAGGGAGCCTCCGTGGGTCAGATACGCAGTATTTT
TRBJ2-3	TRBV9	once	TRBD2	CASSVAATSGTDTQYF	TGTGCCAGCAGCGTAGCTGCGACTAGCGGCACAGATACGCAGTATTTT
TRBJ2-4	TRBV7-2	once	-	CASTTRGGTSGNIQYF	TGTGCCAGCACCACACGGGGCGGGACATCGGGAAACATTCAGTACTTC
TRBJ1-2	TRBV7-3	-	TRBD1	CASSHGQGYGYTF	TGTGCCAGCAGTCACGGACAGGGCTATGGCTACACCTTC
TRBJ2-7	TRBV6-1	once	-	CASSRQTYEQYF	TGTGCCAGCAGTCGACAGACCTACGAGCAGTACTTC
TRBJ1-2	TRBV6-1	-	-	CASSEARVGGSYTF	TGTGCCAGCAGTGAAGCGCGGGTGGGTGGCAGCTACACCTTC
TRBJ1-2	TRBV5-1	-	TRBD1	CASSSRTGGNYGYTF	TGCGCCAGCAGCTCCCGGACAGGGGGCAACTATGGCTACACCTTC
TRBJ2-7	TRBV28	-	-	CASSSQGSEQYF	TGTGCCAGCAGTTCACAGGGTAGCGAGCAGTACTTC
TRBJ2-7	TRBV11-2	once	-	CASSPRRAYEQYF	TGTGCCAGCAGCCCCCGTCGAGCCTACGAGCAGTACTTC
TRBJ2-7	TRBV10-3	-	-	CAISDPRGSYEQYF	TGTGCCATCAGTGACCCCCGGGGCTCCTACGAGCAGTACTTC
TRBJ2-7	TRBV29-1	-	-	CSVETASYEQYF	TGCAGCGTTGAAACAGCCTCCTACGAGCAGTACTTC
TRBJ1-4	TRBV6-1	-	-	CASSERGPNEKLFF	TGTGCCAGCAGTGAACGGGGCCCGAATGAAAAACTGTTTTTT
TRBJ2-7	TRBV2	-	TRBD2	CASSEALMGGVLYEQYF	TGTGCCAGCAGCGAGGCCTTGATGGGAGGGGTCCTCTACGAGCAGTACTTC
TRBJ2-3	TRBV7-9	-	TRBD2	CASSLAALAGADTQYF	TGTGCCAGCAGCTTAGCGGCTCTAGCGGGAGCAGATACGCAGTATTTT
TRBJ2-5	TRBV19	once	-	CASSVLLGETQYF	TGTGCCAGTAGTGTACTTCTAGGGGAGACCCAGTACTTC
TRBJ2-2	TRBV2	-	TRBD1	CASSYFGTGNPGELFF	TGTGCCAGCAGTTATTTCGGGACAGGGAACCCCGGGGAGCTGTTTTTT
TRBJ1-3	TRBV6-1	-	-	CASSDQAAFSGNTIYF	TGTGCCAGCAGTGATCAGGCCGCCTTCTCTGGAAACACCATATATTTT
TRBJ2-3	TRBV28	once	-	CASRDIPDTQYF	TGTGCCAGCAGGGATATACCTGATACGCAGTATTTT
TRBJ2-1	TRBV5-1	once	TRBD2	CASSRSGRAYNEQFF	TGCGCCAGCAGCCGGAGCGGGAGGGCTTACAATGAGCAGTTCTTC
TRBJ2-7	TRBV10-2	once	TRBD2	CASSNNGGTSGDGRDF	TGCGCCAGCAGTAACAACGGGGGGACTAGCGGGGACGGTCGGGACTTC
TRBJ1-5	TRBV28	-	-	CASSLIGGVRAQPQHF	TGTGCCAGCAGTTTAATCGGAGGGGTCAGGGCCCAGCCCCAGCATTTT
TRBJ1-6	TRBV14	-	-	CASSQEAGAPRGHNSPLHF	TGTGCCAGCAGCCAAGAAGCGGGGGCACCGAGGGGCCATAATTCACCCCTCCACTTT
TRBJ2-3	TRBV6-6	-	TRBD2	CASSYAPSGLDTQYF	TGTGCCAGCAGTTATGCCCCTAGCGGGTTGGATACGCAGTATTTT
TRBJ2-1	TRBV9	-	TRBD2	CASSAERETSNEQFF	TGTGCCAGCAGCGCGGAGCGGGAGACGAGCAATGAGCAGTTCTTC
TRBJ2-6	TRBV7-3	-	TRBD1	CASSSTTGGSYGANVLTF	TGTGCCAGCAGCTCTACGACAGGGGGATCGTATGGGGCCAACGTCCTGACTTTC
TRBJ2-3	TRBV5-1	-	-	CASSPLGTWTTQYF	TGCGCCAGCAGCCCTCTGGGGACTTGGACGACGCAGTATTTT
TRBJ1-5	TRBV28	-	-	CASSSGIYQPQHF	TGTGCCAGCAGTTCCGGGATTTATCAGCCCCAGCATTTT
TRBJ2-7	TRBV7-3	-	-	CASSPDGGTFPYEQYF	TGTGCCAGCAGCCCCGATGGAGGGACTTTCCCCTACGAGCAGTACTTC
TRBJ1-3	TRBV20-1	-	-	CSAGNGNTIYF	TGCAGTGCCGGGAACGGAAACACCATATATTTT
TRBJ2-1	TRBV9	-	-	CASSVEGGASYNEQFF	TGTGCCAGCAGCGTAGAAGGGGGGGCCTCCTACAATGAGCAGTTCTTC
TRBJ1-5	TRBV19	once	TRBD1	CASSSRGQDGLPQHF	TGTGCCAGTAGTTCAAGAGGACAGGATGGTTTACCCCAGCATTTT
TRBJ1-5	TRBV2	once	-	CASGLQAVSNQPQHF	TGTGCCAGCGGACTTCAGGCAGTTAGCAATCAGCCCCAGCATTTT
TRBJ2-5	TRBV19	-	TRBD2	CASSTSGRGSAETQYF	TGTGCCAGTAGTACTAGCGGGAGAGGGTCGGCAGAGACCCAGTACTTC
TRBJ1-1	TRBV5-4	few	-	CASSLSRGNTEAFF	TGTGCCAGCAGCTTGAGCCGGGGGAACACTGAAGCTTTCTTT
TRBJ2-7	TRBV6-5	-	-	CASSYRGRGHYEQYF	TGTGCCAGCAGTTACCGGGGGCGGGGTCACTACGAGCAGTACTTC
TRBJ1-4	TRBV18	-	-	CASSRAVPNEKLFF	TGTGCCAGCTCACGGGCCGTCCCAAATGAAAAACTGTTTTTT
TRBJ2-7	TRBV4-3	-	TRBD2	CASSQDRASGAYEQYF	TGCGCCAGCAGCCAAGATCGGGCTAGCGGTGCCTACGAGCAGTACTTC
TRBJ2-5	TRBV9	-	-	CASSKGRETQYF	TGTGCCAGCAGCAAAGGGAGAGAGACCCAGTACTTC
TRBJ1-1	TRBV18	-	-	CASSPLGRGLNTEAFF	TGTGCCAGCTCACCGCTCGGCAGGGGCTTGAACACTGAAGCTTTCTTT
TRBJ2-7	TRBV30	-	TRBD2	CAWDRGWTSGSYAYEQYF	TGTGCCTGGGACCGTGGGTGGACTAGCGGGAGCTATGCGTACGAGCAGTACTTC
TRBJ1-5	TRBV19	-	-	CASSIGGYSNQPQHF	TGTGCCAGTAGTATAGGTGGGTATAGCAATCAGCCCCAGCATTTT
TRBJ2-2	TRBV14	-	TRBD2	CASSQDRNKRETNTGELFF	TGTGCCAGCAGCCAAGATAGGAATAAGCGGGAAACGAACACCGGGGAGCTGTTTTTT
TRBJ1-5	TRBV27	-	-	CASSSRVSQPQHF	TGTGCCAGCAGTTCTCGGGTGAGTCAGCCCCAGCATTTT
TRBJ2-1	TRBV19	-	TRBD2	CASSIDGLAGAYNEQFF	TGTGCCAGTAGTATAGATGGGCTAGCGGGGGCCTACAATGAGCAGTTCTTC
TRBJ1-5	TRBV28	-	-	CASSLGVNSNQPQHF	TGTGCCAGCAGTTTAGGGGTTAATAGCAATCAGCCCCAGCATTTT
TRBJ2-7	TRBV29-1	-	-	CSVQAPFEQYF	TGCAGCGTTCAGGCCCCTTTCGAGCAGTACTTC
TRBJ2-2	TRBV5-4	-	TRBD1	CASSETGGRTGELFF	TGTGCCAGCAGCGAGACAGGGGGCCGCACCGGGGAGCTGTTTTTT
TRBJ2-5	TRBV7-7	-	TRBD1	CASSLGQGSIQETQYF	TGTGCCAGCAGCTTGGGACAGGGGTCAATCCAAGAGACCCAGTACTTC
TRBJ2-5	TRBV5-1	-	TRBD1	CASSVGQGAGETQYF	TGCGCCAGCAGCGTAGGACAGGGAGCGGGAGAGACCCAGTACTTC